A single sample is the source of the 20 T cell receptor beta chains below, sequenced in a study of OX40 agonist ivuxolimab in advanced cancers. TCRdb's table, derived via immunoSEQ multiplex PCR, lists solely in-frame clones and lacks some. The sample comprises over 100,000 clones, 75% to 90% of which are singletons, and around 0.55% rests with the top ten. This specimen consisted of CD4+ or CD8+ T cells sorted from blood, obtained in a trial of the OX40 agonist ivuxolimab. Receptor source: an adult with an advanced solid tumor such as melanoma, head and neck, liver or kidney cancer.

This clone was picked up a small number of times. The chain combines TRBV28 with TRBJ1-1; TRBD1 aligns across 8 bases. Looked up from germline, CDR1 is MDHEN and CDR2 is SYDVKM. Trimming at V came to 8 bases and at J to 0 bases, leaving 8 bases not matched to a gene. The CDR3 totals 15 residues. The DNA of the CDR3 is TGTGCCAGCCGCGGGACAGGTGATGTGAACACTGAAGCTTTCTTT. Its protein product is CASRGTGDVNTEAFF. Complete variable domain (other parts from reference TRBV28 and TRBJ1-1): DVKVTQSSRYLVKRTGEKVFLECVQDMDHENMFWYRQDPGLGLRLIYFSYDVKMKEKGDIPEGYSVSREKKERFSLILESASTNQTSMYLCASRGTGDVNTEAFFGQGTRLTVV.

This chain uses TRBV10-3 with TRBJ1-1; D remains ambiguous. Deletions cut 0 bases from V and 1 base from J, with 6 bases between. Germline CDR1 reads ENHRY; CDR2 reads SYGVKD. The CDR3 extends over 14 amino acids. CDR3 DNA: TGTGCCATCAGTGAGTCGATAGGGAACACTGAAGCTTTCTTT. Its translation: CAISESIGNTEAFF.

This rearrangement joins TRBV6-5 to TRBJ2-3, with D maybe TRBD1 (5 bases). CDR1 is MNHEY and CDR2 is SVGAGI in the germline V gene. The CDR3 has 13 amino acids. V lost 7 bases and J lost 1, with 9 bases in between. The CDR3 is CASTETGTDTQYF. In DNA, the CDR3 is TGTGCCAGCACAGAGACAGGCACAGATACGCAGTATTTT.

The chain joins TRBV6-5 to TRBJ1-1; a weak D match, TRBD1 (6 bases). V lost 6 bases and J lost 0, with 11 bases in between. CDR1 is MNHEY and CDR2 is SVGAGI in the germline V gene. This CDR3 is built from 14 residues. The CDR3 nucleotides read TGTGCCAGCAGAAGGGACACCATGAACACTGAAGCTTTCTTT. It encodes CASRRDTMNTEAFF.

This clone was picked up one time. The gene calls are TRBV28 and TRBJ1-3; D ambiguous. The V and J ends lost 7 bases and 1 base respectively, with 17 bases between them. The CDR3 has 16 residues. Germline V CDR1 and CDR2: MDHEN, SYDVKM. The CDR3 region has the DNA TGTGCCAGCATCTTTAGTACCGGCCCGTCTGGAAACACCATATATTTT. Translation gives CASIFSTGPSGNTIYF.

The chain is built from TRBV27 and TRBJ1-2; possible D gene TRBD1, 5 bases. CDR3 length: 13 residues. Trimming took 8 bases from V and 8 from J, leaving 18 bases between them. The germline V gene has CDR1 MNHEY and CDR2 SMNVEV (reference sequence). CDR3 sequence (DNA): TGTGCCAGCCGGGACGGCCGAAGGGAGGGCTACACCTTC. This codes for CASRDGRREGYTF.

The chain joins TRBV9 to TRBJ1-2; D gene uncertain. CDR3 length: 12 amino acids. Between the trimmed V and J ends, which lost 0 bases and 9 bases, there was a span of 9 bases. Germline-derived CDR1 and CDR2 are SGDLS and YYNGEE. The CDR3 reads CASSVALGSYTF. The CDR3 nucleotides are TGTGCCAGCAGCGTAGCATTGGGGAGCTACACCTTC.

This rearrangement joins TRBV7-9 to TRBJ2-5; 11 bases line up with TRBD1. Germline trimming cut 5 bases from V and 5 bases from J; bases unmatched to any gene: 4. This CDR3 contains 14 residues. Germline V CDR1 and CDR2: SEHNR, FQNEAQ (reference sequence). The CDR3 region is CASSPGTGGETQYF. CDR3 bases: TGTGCCAGCAGCCCTGGGACAGGGGGGGAGACCCAGTACTTC.

This sequence joins TRBV5-6 and TRBJ2-7, with 8 positions matching TRBD1. The CDR3 length is 14 residues. V dropped 4 bases and J dropped 3; count of bases not matched to a gene: 6. Germline V gene lookup returns CDR1 SGHDT and CDR2 YYEEEE. The DNA of the CDR3 is TGTGCCAGCAGCCTAGGACAGGGAAGCTACGAGCAGTACTTC. This sequence encodes CASSLGQGSYEQYF.

The J gene is TRBJ1-6, the V gene TRBV4-1, with unresolved D. The CDR3 has 16 residues. The germline V and J ends were trimmed by 2 bases and 3 bases, with 11 bases remaining between them. Germline loops: CDR1 MGHRA, CDR2 YSYEKL. CDR3 residues: CASSQPPVNYNSPLHF. The CDR3 nucleotides are TGCGCCAGCAGCCAACCACCCGTTAACTATAATTCACCCCTCCACTTT.

The V gene is TRBV29-1, the J gene TRBJ1-4; a possible D gene is TRBD1 (5 bases). V lost 2 bases, J lost 6 bases, and 13 bases lay in between. The CDR3 consists of 14 residues. Looked up from germline, CDR1 is SQVTM and CDR2 is ANQGSEA. The CDR3 DNA reads TGCAGCGTTGAAAGGCAGGGACGGGATGAAAAACTGTTTTTT. This sequence encodes CSVERQGRDEKLFF.

J is TRBJ1-6 and V is TRBV28; 7 bases are a match to TRBD1. The CDR3 spans 14 residues. V dropped 7 bases and J dropped 7; count of bases not matched to a gene: 7. Germline lookup yields CDR1 MDHEN and CDR2 SYDVKM. CDR3 loop: CASNRQGENSPLHF. As DNA, the CDR3 is TGTGCCAGCAATAGACAGGGAGAAAATTCACCCCTCCACTTT.

The chain carries TRBV7-2 and TRBJ1-6; no reliable D call. The CDR3 loop spans 16 amino acids. Germline-derived CDR1 and CDR2 are SGHTA and FQGNSA. V lost 4 bases and J lost 7, with 17 bases in between. The CDR3 DNA follows: TGTGCCAGCAGCTCCTCGGTCCGGGAGACCAATTCACCCCTCCACTTT. This sequence encodes CASSSSVRETNSPLHF.

This chain connects TRBV13 to TRBJ2-7; no reliable D call. Deletions cut 1 base from V and 1 base from J, with 17 bases between. There are 17 residues in the CDR3. Germline CDR1 and CDR2: PRHDT and FYEKMQ (reference sequence). As DNA, the CDR3 is TGTGCCAGCAGCTTAGTCACTGGGATATTTGGGTCCTACGAGCAGTACTTC. It codes for CASSLVTGIFGSYEQYF.

The chain has TRBV30 and TRBJ2-5; the D call may be TRBD1 or TRBD2 (5 bases each). The CDR3 consists of 16 residues. Trimming removed 1 base at V and 5 bases at J, with 20 bases between. Germline V gene lookup returns CDR1 GTSNPN and CDR2 SVGIG (reference sequence). CDR3 loop: CAWSGTSTGGSETQYF. CDR3 DNA: TGTGCCTGGAGTGGGACGAGCACTGGGGGTAGTGAGACCCAGTACTTC.

The chain carries TRBV10-3 and TRBJ2-3; 9 nucleotides align to TRBD2. The ends lost 10 bases at V and 0 bases at J; junction bases unmatched: 8. Germline assignment: CDR1 ENHRY and CDR2 SYGVKD. The length of the CDR3 is 15 residues. CDR3: CATTSLAGSTDTQYF. Written as DNA, the CDR3 is TGTGCCACGACCTCGCTAGCGGGGAGCACAGATACGCAGTATTTT.

This clone was counted between two and nine times. The chain employs TRBV7-3 and TRBJ2-2; no firm D call. V lost 5 bases and J lost 9, with 10 bases in between. CDR3 size: 12 residues. CDR1 and CDR2 (germline): SGHTA, FQGTGA. The CDR3 protein is CASSPPSRELFF. The CDR3, as DNA: TGTGCCAGCAGCCCTCCCAGCAGGGAGCTGTTTTTT.

The chain couples TRBV6-5 to TRBJ2-7, with D tentatively TRBD1 (6 bases). The CDR3 has 14 amino acids. Between the trimmed V and J ends, which lost 8 bases and 3 bases, there was a span of 17 bases. The V gene's germline CDR1 is MNHEY and CDR2 SVGAGI. The DNA of the CDR3 is TGTGCCAGCGTATACAGGGCCTTCCTCTACGAGCAGTACTTC. Protein: CASVYRAFLYEQYF.

This clone was detected a few times. The gene calls are TRBV6-1 and TRBJ1-5, with 7 bases fitting TRBD1. Germline lookup yields CDR1 MNHNS and CDR2 SASEGT. The trim removed 6 bases at V and 1 base at J, leaving 3 bases unmatched. The CDR3 consists of 14 residues. The CDR3 spells CASRGQQSNQPQHF. The CDR3 DNA sequence: TGTGCCAGCAGGGGACAGCAAAGCAATCAGCCCCAGCATTTT.

The chain recombines TRBV28 with TRBJ1-6; TRBD1 aligns across 7 bases. The CDR3 runs 15 residues. Germline values: CDR1 MDHEN, CDR2 SYDVKM. With V trimmed by 6 bases and J by 3 bases, 5 bases remained unmatched. The DNA for the CDR3 is TGTGCCAGCAGCGACGGGGACAGCTATAATTCACCCCTCCACTTT. It yields the protein CASSDGDSYNSPLHF.